This T cell receptor (beta chain) was recovered during a study of cytomegalovirus exposure and HLA in healthy donors. Researchers ran the PCR with 60 Vbeta and 13 Jbeta primers. In the authors' methods: Later work found around 72 million unique TCR beta chains, with approximately 12 million shared. Method: immunoSEQ multiplex PCR; TCRdb's copy keeps in-frame clones and lacks some. V and J calls and clone size are copied from that table; D and trimming were computed from the DNA. The sample lists 100,000 to 150,000 clones; around 68% were seen once. This CDR3 is 14 amino acids long. Trimming took off 0 bases at V and 5 bases at J, with 11 bases between the two ends. Germline CDR1 reads GTSNPN; CDR2 reads SVGIG (reference sequence). This clone was observed a few times.

The sample taken for sequencing was PBMCs. The rearrangement joins TRBV30 to TRBJ1-5; tentatively, D is TRBD1 (6 bases). This receptor was taken from a man between 40 and 49 years old in good health and CMV-seropositive. CDR3 sequence (DNA): TGTGCCTGGAGTGTAGGGGGGAGGGATCAGCCCCAGCATTTT. Encoded protein: CAWSVGGRDQPQHF.